This T cell receptor (beta chain) was documented in a study of blood T cell repertoires in COVID-19. About the research overall: Some COVID-19 samples were acute and others convalescent; all came from the United States, Italy and Spain. Sample material is recorded as cDNA or gDNA derived from T cells, B-cell-depleted T cells, or PBMCs.

CDR3 size: 17 residues. The germline V gene has CDR1 SNHLY and CDR2 FYNNEI. V shed 6 bases, J shed 2 bases, and the junction held 14 bases outside the gene matches. The authors' processing: How many nucleated cells were present was estimated from reference gene primer amplification. Using immunoSEQ multiplex PCR, the repertoire was profiled, and TCRdb retains in-frame clones only, with some absent. V and J calls and clone size follow that table, whereas D and trimming were derived from the DNA. Among more than 400,000 clones, approximately 83% were seen once, and the ten largest hold approximately 3.2%.

The chain links TRBV2 to TRBJ2-5, with 8 bases matching TRBD1. The TCR originated in a human donor in a cohort sampled during active COVID-19. The sample comprised peripheral blood. The CDR3, as DNA: TGTGCCAGCAGAGCTCCGACAGGGGTTAGAAGACAAGAGACCCAGTACTTC. Its translation: CASRAPTGVRRQETQYF.